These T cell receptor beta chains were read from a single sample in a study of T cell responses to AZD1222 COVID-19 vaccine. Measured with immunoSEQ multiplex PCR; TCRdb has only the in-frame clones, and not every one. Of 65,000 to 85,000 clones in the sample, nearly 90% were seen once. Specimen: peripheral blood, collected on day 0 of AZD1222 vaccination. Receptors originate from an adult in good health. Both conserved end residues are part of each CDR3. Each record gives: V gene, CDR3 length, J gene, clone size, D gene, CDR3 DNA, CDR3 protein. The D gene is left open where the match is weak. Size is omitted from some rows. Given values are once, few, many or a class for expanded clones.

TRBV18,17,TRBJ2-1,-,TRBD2,TGTGCCAGCTCACCGGGGCGACTAGCGGGAGGGTACAATGAGCAGTTCTTC,CASSPGRLAGGYNEQFF
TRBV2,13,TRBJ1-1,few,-,TGTGCCAGCAGTGAGGGGGGGCGGACTGAAGCTTTCTTT,CASSEGGRTEAFF
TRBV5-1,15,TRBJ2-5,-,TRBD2,TGCGCCAGCAGCTGGAAGCTAGCGGGGAAAGAGACCCAGTACTTC,CASSWKLAGKETQYF
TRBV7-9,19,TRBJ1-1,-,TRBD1,TGTGACAGCAGCTTACCTTTCCAGACAGGGGGAAAGGAGAACACTGAAGCTTTCTTT,CDSSLPFQTGGKENTEAFF
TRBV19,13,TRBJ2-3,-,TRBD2,TGTGCCAGTAGACTAGCGGGCACAGATACGCAGTATTTT,CASRLAGTDTQYF
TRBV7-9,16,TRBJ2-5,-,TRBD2,TGTGCCAGCAGCTTAGTAAGCGGGGGGTTCCAAGAGACCCAGTACTTC,CASSLVSGGFQETQYF
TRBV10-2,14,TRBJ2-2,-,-,TGCGCCAGCACCCGTGAGGGGCGGGTCGGGGAGCTGTTTTTT,CASTREGRVGELFF
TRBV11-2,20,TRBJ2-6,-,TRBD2,TGTGCCAGCAGCTTAGATTGGTGGAAGCGGGAGGGGTCTGGGGCCAACGTCCTGACTTTC,CASSLDWWKREGSGANVLTF
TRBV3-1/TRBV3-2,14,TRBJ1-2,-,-,TGTGCCAGCAGCCAAGGGGTCGGGGTGCGAGGCTACACCTTC,CASSQGVGVRGYTF
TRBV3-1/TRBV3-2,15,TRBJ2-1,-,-,TGTGCCAGCAGCCAAGGCGCGAGCTCCTACAATGAGCAGTTCTTC,CASSQGASSYNEQFF
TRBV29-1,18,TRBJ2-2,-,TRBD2,TGCAGCGTTGAGGGCCCCCACTTCAGCGGGAGGGCCACCGGGGAGCTGTTTTTT,CSVEGPHFSGRATGELFF
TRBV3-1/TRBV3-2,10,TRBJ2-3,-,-,TGTGCCAGCGGAGCAGATACGCAGTATTTT,CASGADTQYF
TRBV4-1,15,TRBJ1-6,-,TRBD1,TGCGCCAGCAGCCCGTCCGGGACAGGTAGTTCACCCCTCCACTTT,CASSPSGTGSSPLHF
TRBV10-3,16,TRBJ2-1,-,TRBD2,TGTGCCATCAGTTTTACTAGCGGGAGGGTACAAGGTGAGCAGTTCTTC,CAISFTSGRVQGEQFF
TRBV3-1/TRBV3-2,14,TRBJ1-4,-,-,TGTGCCAGCAGCCGGGACGGTGGAAATGAAAAACTGTTTTTT,CASSRDGGNEKLFF
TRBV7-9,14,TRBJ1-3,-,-,TGTGCCAGCAGCTCAGGACCTTCTGGAAACACCATATATTTT,CASSSGPSGNTIYF
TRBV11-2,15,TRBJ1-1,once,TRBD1,TGTGCCAGCAGCACCCGACAGGGGGCGAACACTGAAGCTTTCTTT,CASSTRQGANTEAFF
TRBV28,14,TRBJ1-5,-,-,TGTGCCAGCAGTCCCCCCGGGGAGACTCAGCCCCAGCATTTT,CASSPPGETQPQHF
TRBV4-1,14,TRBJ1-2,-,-,TGCGCCAGCAGCCAAGATCCTTCTAGCTATGGCTACACCTTC,CASSQDPSSYGYTF
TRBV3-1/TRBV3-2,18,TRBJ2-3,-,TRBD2,TGTGCCAGCAGCCAAGGGGGACTAGCGGCCCCTAGCACAGATACGCAGTATTTT,CASSQGGLAAPSTDTQYF
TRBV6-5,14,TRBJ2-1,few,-,TGTGCCAGCAGTTCACGTTGGGGCTACAATGAGCAGTTCTTC,CASSSRWGYNEQFF
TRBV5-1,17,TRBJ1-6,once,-,TGCGCCAGCAGCGAGCCTTTACAAACAAGCTATAATTCACCCCTCCACTTT,CASSEPLQTSYNSPLHF
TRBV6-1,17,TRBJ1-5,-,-,TGTGCCAGCAGTGAATATCCGCGCAGCTCGATCAATCAGCCCCAGCATTTT,CASSEYPRSSINQPQHF
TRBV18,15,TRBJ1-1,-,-,TGTGCCAGCTCACCAAGGGTCCAGGGCCGTACTGAAGCTTTCTTT,CASSPRVQGRTEAFF
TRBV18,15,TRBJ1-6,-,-,TGTGCCAGCTCACCACCCGGGACGGTCAATTCACCCCTCCACTTT,CASSPPGTVNSPLHF
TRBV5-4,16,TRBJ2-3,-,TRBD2,TGTGCCAGCAGCTCGGGTCTAGCGGGAGGGGAAGATACGCAGTATTTT,CASSSGLAGGEDTQYF
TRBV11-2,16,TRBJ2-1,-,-,TGTGCCAGCAGCTTAGACAGGGGAGCTTTGGAGAATGAGCAGTTCTTC,CASSLDRGALENEQFF
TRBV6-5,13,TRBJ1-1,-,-,TGTGCCAGCAGTTTACAGGGGAACACTGAAGCTTTCTTT,CASSLQGNTEAFF
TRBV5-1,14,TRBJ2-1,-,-,TGCGCCAGCAGCTTGTTCGGCGTATACAATGAGCAGTTCTTC,CASSLFGVYNEQFF